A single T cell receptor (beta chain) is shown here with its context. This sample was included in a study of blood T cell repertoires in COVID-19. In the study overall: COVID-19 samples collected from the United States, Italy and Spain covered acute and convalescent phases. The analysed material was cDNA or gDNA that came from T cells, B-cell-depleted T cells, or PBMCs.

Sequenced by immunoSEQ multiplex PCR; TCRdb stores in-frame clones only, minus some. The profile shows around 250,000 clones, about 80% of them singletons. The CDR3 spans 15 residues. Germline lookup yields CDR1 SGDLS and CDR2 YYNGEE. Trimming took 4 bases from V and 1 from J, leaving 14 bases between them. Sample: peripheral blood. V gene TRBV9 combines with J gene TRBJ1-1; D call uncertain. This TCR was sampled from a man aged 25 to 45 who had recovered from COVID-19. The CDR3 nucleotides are TGTGCCAGCAGCCGGATGGTGAGAGGGAACACTGAAGCTTTCTTT. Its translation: CASSRMVRGNTEAFF. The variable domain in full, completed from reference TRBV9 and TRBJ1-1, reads DSGVTQTPKHLITATGQRVTLRCSPRSGDLSVYWYQQSLDQGLQFLIQYYNGEERAKGNILERFSAQQFPDLHSELNLSSLELGDSALYFCASSRMVRGNTEAFFGQGTRLTVV.